The 2 T cell receptor beta chains listed next were all sequenced from one sample in a study of shared clonotypes between healthy human individuals. Clones were read by immunoSEQ multiplex PCR, and TCRdb kept only the in-frame ones, dropping some. The sample lists about 650,000 clones, 95% to 96% occurring once. CD45RO-negative CD8 cells positively selected for CCR7 made up the naive population, which excluded terminally differentiated effector memory CD45RA+ cells. Sequenced sample: naive CD8+ T cells sorted from blood. The source of these receptors is a woman aged 30 to 39 in good health.

This chain links TRBV28 with TRBJ2-7, with D perhaps matching TRBD1 or TRBD2 (5 bases each). Trimming cost V 6 bases and J 6 bases, with 15 bases left between them. This CDR3 region has 13 residues. The germline V gene encodes CDR1 MDHEN and CDR2 SYDVKM. The CDR3 DNA is TGTGCCAGCAGCCTACGGGAAGGGGCCGAGCAGTACTTC. This encodes CASSLREGAEQYF. Full variable domain (rest looked up from reference TRBV28 and TRBJ2-7): DVKVTQSSRYLVKRTGEKVFLECVQDMDHENMFWYRQDPGLGLRLIYFSYDVKMKEKGDIPEGYSVSREKKERFSLILESASTNQTSMYLCASSLREGAEQYFGPGTRLTVT.

CDR3 coding DNA: TGTGCCATCAGCTCACCGGGACTAGCGGGAGGGGAACAGTACTTC. This encodes CAISSPGLAGGEQYF. The rearrangement links TRBV10-3 to TRBJ2-7, with 16 bases matching TRBD2. Trimming took 6 bases from V and 10 from J; bases not matched to a gene: 9. Germline V gene lookup returns CDR1 ENHRY and CDR2 SYGVKD. The CDR3 spans 15 residues.